Below are 31 T cell receptor beta chains sequenced from a single sample in a study of T cell changes during pregnancy in multiple sclerosis (dated by TCRdb to between 2017 and 2020). The method was the immunoSEQ multiplex PCR assay. TCRdb stores this immuneACCESS table with in-frame sequences only. Part of the clones is absent; in the studies checked, under half of the shortfall reflects unresolved V genes, and no reason is known for the rest. The sample table holds 50,000 to 60,000 clones, of which approximately 89% were seen once. The leading ten clones occupy 3% to 4.5% of the sample. The starting material was peripheral blood, obtained after pregnancy. The receptors shown here come from a female donor in good health, enrolled as a control in a pregnancy study.

The rearrangement links TRBV28 to TRBJ1-2, with TRBD1 as a possible D gene (6 bases). Trimming took off 5 bases at V and 8 bases at J, with 12 bases between the two ends. There are 12 residues in the CDR3. The germline gives CDR1 MDHEN, CDR2 SYDVKM. The CDR3 is CASSLLQGGYTF. In DNA form, the CDR3 reads TGTGCCAGCAGTCTTTTACAGGGAGGCTACACCTTC.

V is TRBV10-3 and J is TRBJ2-7, with D tentatively TRBD2 (6 bases). Germline V gene lookup returns CDR1 ENHRY and CDR2 SYGVKD. This CDR3 has 13 residues. The V end was cut by 3 bases, the J end by 5 bases, with 11 bases between. CDR3: CAISDLGGHEQYF. DNA of the CDR3: TGTGCCATCAGTGACTTGGGAGGCCACGAGCAGTACTTC.

The chain is built from TRBV18 and TRBJ1-5; D is uncertain. V gave up 9 bases and J gave up 3 bases, with 12 bases separating them. The CDR3 covers 13 residues. The V gene's germline CDR1 is KGHSH and CDR2 LQKENI. The CDR3 loop reads CASSDTYNQPQHF. The CDR3 DNA is TGTGCCAGTTCCGACACTTACAATCAGCCCCAGCATTTT.

V is TRBV21-1 and J is TRBJ2-7; TRBD2, the table's D call, was not compared with the DNA. TRBV21-1 is shown as a pseudogene. The CDR3 consists of 19 residues. In DNA form, the CDR3 reads TGTGCCAGCAGCAAAGTTAGCGGGAGGGCCGACTCGGAGGGCTACGAGCAGTACTTC. This translates into CASSKVSGRADSEGYEQYF.

V is TRBV30 and J is TRBJ2-2; TRBD1 agrees at 7 bases. CDR3 length: 15 residues. The germline V gene encodes CDR1 GTSNPN and CDR2 SVGIG (reference sequence). V shed 0 bases and J 4 bases; nucleotides not matched to a gene: 5. CDR3 in DNA: TGTGCCTGGAGTGTACGGGACAGATCCACCGGGGAGCTGTTTTTT. This sequence encodes CAWSVRDRSTGELFF.

The chain couples TRBV30 to TRBJ2-5; TRBD2 matches 13 bases. The CDR3 has 16 residues. The V and J ends lost 1 base and 3 bases, in that order; junction bases with no gene match: 5. Germline V gene lookup returns CDR1 GTSNPN and CDR2 SVGIG (reference sequence). CDR3 in amino acids: CAWSGGTSGVEETQYF. CDR3 nucleotides: TGTGCCTGGAGTGGAGGGACTAGCGGGGTTGAAGAGACCCAGTACTTC.

The genes are TRBV10-3 and TRBJ2-7; D might be TRBD1 (5 bases). This CDR3 has 13 amino acids. Germline loops: CDR1 ENHRY, CDR2 SYGVKD. The germline V and J ends were trimmed by 5 bases and 2 bases, with 10 bases remaining between them. CDR3: CAISLDRTYEQYF. The DNA of the CDR3 is TGTGCCATCAGTCTCGACAGAACCTACGAGCAGTACTTC.

V is TRBV5-1 and J is TRBJ2-2, with a weak D call TRBD1 (6 bases). The germline V and J ends were trimmed by 4 bases and 7 bases, with 17 bases remaining between them. The CDR3 consists of 15 residues. The germline V gene has CDR1 SGHRS and CDR2 YFSETQ. The CDR3 nucleotides are TGCGCCAGCAGCCAAAGGACAGTCGATATCGGGGAGCTGTTTTTT. Translated: CASSQRTVDIGELFF.

The CDR3 loop is CATSGVPPYEQYF. The CDR3 coding sequence is TGTGCCACCTCAGGGGTCCCCCCCTACGAGCAGTACTTC. The rearrangement uses TRBV19 and TRBJ2-7, with D possibly matching TRBD1 (6 bases). Germline-derived CDR1 and CDR2 are LNHDA and SQIVND (reference sequence). V was pared by 10 bases and J by 2 bases, with 15 bases between. CDR3 length: 13 amino acids.

The rearrangement joins TRBV7-2 to TRBJ2-1, with 13 positions matching TRBD2. Germline loops: CDR1 SGHTA, CDR2 FQGNSA. The J segment lost 8 bases and the V segment lost 5 bases, leaving 9 bases of the junction unmatched. This CDR3 is 16 amino acids long. CDR3 sequence reads: CASSQLAGGRGDEQFF. CDR3 in DNA: TGTGCCAGCAGCCAACTAGCGGGAGGGCGAGGCGATGAGCAGTTCTTC. The whole variable domain, remainder taken from reference TRBV7-2 and TRBJ2-1, is GAGVSQSPSNKVTEKGKDVELRCDPISGHTALYWYRQSLGQGLEFLIYFQGNSAPDKSGLPSDRFSAERTGGSVSTLTIQRTQQEDSAVYLCASSQLAGGRGDEQFFGPGTRLTVL.

The CDR3 nucleotides are TGTGCCAGCAGACTCACGAGACTAGCGTCCGGGGAGCTGTTTTTT. Translation: CASRLTRLASGELFF. This chain links TRBV28 with TRBJ2-2, with 8 bases aligning to TRBD2. Germline loops: CDR1 MDHEN, CDR2 SYDVKM. J was trimmed by 6 bases and V by 6 bases; bases with no gene match: 9. The CDR3 has 15 amino acids.

J is TRBJ2-3 and V is TRBV9; 10 bases match TRBD2. V lost 0 bases, J lost 7 bases, and 2 bases stayed unmatched. CDR1 and CDR2 (germline): SGDLS, YYNGEE. The CDR3 is made up of 14 amino acids. CDR3 residues: CASSVGSGRNTQYF. Written as DNA, the CDR3 is TGTGCCAGCAGCGTAGGTAGCGGGAGGAATACGCAGTATTTT. Full variable domain (remainder filled in from reference TRBV9 and TRBJ2-3): DSGVTQTPKHLITATGQRVTLRCSPRSGDLSVYWYQQSLDQGLQFLIQYYNGEERAKGNILERFSAQQFPDLHSELNLSSLELGDSALYFCASSVGSGRNTQYFGPGTRLTVL.

V is TRBV19 and J is TRBJ2-7; D is possibly TRBD2 (5 bases). Germline CDR1 and CDR2: LNHDA and SQIVND (reference sequence). The CDR3 is made up of 14 amino acids. Trimming removed 6 bases at V and 2 bases at J, with 14 bases between. DNA for the CDR3: TGTGCCAGTAGCATGGGGAGAGGAACCTACGAGCAGTACTTC. Protein: CASSMGRGTYEQYF.

The chain has TRBV5-4 and TRBJ2-1; a possible D gene is TRBD2 (5 bases). The V gene's germline CDR1 is SGHNT and CDR2 YYREEE (reference sequence). V was cut by 0 bases and J by 3 bases, with 10 bases left in between. The CDR3 contains 15 residues. CDR3 loop: CASSLALAHYNEQFF. In DNA, the CDR3 is TGTGCCAGCAGCTTGGCGCTAGCTCACTACAATGAGCAGTTCTTC.

The chain employs TRBV2 and TRBJ1-3, with TRBD1 as a possible D gene (5 bases). Trimming took 2 bases from V and 4 from J, leaving 12 bases between them. This CDR3 spans 15 amino acids. Germline-derived CDR1 and CDR2 are SNHLY and FYNNEI. The CDR3 loop is CASSESGGGGNTIYF. The CDR3 DNA sequence: TGTGCCAGCAGTGAAAGTGGGGGAGGAGGAAACACCATATATTTT.

This chain uses TRBV7-9 with TRBJ2-3, with 10 bases identical to TRBD2. CDR3 length equals 13 residues. The germline gives CDR1 SEHNR, CDR2 FQNEAQ (reference sequence). The ends lost 8 bases at V and 5 bases at J; junction bases unmatched: 4. As DNA, the CDR3 is TGTGCCAGCCTACTAGCGGGAATAGATACGCAGTATTTT. It specifies CASLLAGIDTQYF.

The V and J genes are TRBV29-1 and TRBJ1-4; 10 nucleotides align to TRBD1. CDR1 and CDR2 (germline): SQVTM, ANQGSEA. V shed 3 bases and J 8 bases; nucleotides not matched to a gene: 12. The CDR3 covers 16 residues. CDR3 amino acids: CSVDDLSGTGVEKLFF. The CDR3 DNA reads as TGCAGCGTTGATGACCTTTCCGGGACAGGGGTGGAAAAACTGTTTTTT.

The J gene is TRBJ1-3, the V gene TRBV19; D perhaps matches TRBD1 (6 bases). The CDR3 has 20 amino acids. Germline V gives CDR1 LNHDA, CDR2 SQIVND (reference sequence). The germline V and J ends were trimmed by 5 bases and 4 bases, with 30 bases remaining between them. The CDR3 bases are TGTGCCAGTAGTCAAACCCTCTTACCCGGGACATCATTATTCGGAAACACCATATATTTT. Residues: CASSQTLLPGTSLFGNTIYF.

This chain uses TRBV7-3 with TRBJ1-3; weak D call: TRBD1 (5 bases). Germline-derived CDR1 and CDR2 are SGHTA and FQGTGA. This CDR3 is 18 amino acids long. The V and J ends lost 5 bases and 0 bases respectively, with 20 bases between them. CDR3 loop: CASSPKAWTPSSGNTIYF. CDR3 sequence (DNA): TGTGCCAGCAGCCCCAAGGCTTGGACACCTTCCTCTGGAAACACCATATATTTT.

This sequence joins TRBV7-2 and TRBJ2-1; tentative D call: TRBD2 (5 bases). V was pared by 5 bases and J by 9 bases, with 11 bases between. Germline V gives CDR1 SGHTA, CDR2 FQGNSA. This CDR3 contains 12 residues. The CDR3 bases are TGTGCCAGCAGCCTAACTAGGGCTGAGCAGTTCTTC. Its translation: CASSLTRAEQFF.

The CDR3 protein is CASSWGSGTGTYNEQFF. In DNA, the CDR3 is TGTGCCAGCAGCTGGGGATCCGGGACAGGGACCTACAATGAGCAGTTCTTC. The chain is built from TRBV5-4 and TRBJ2-1; 9 nucleotides match TRBD1. Germline values: CDR1 SGHNT, CDR2 YYREEE (reference sequence). There are 17 residues in the CDR3. J was trimmed by 2 bases and V by 3 bases; bases with no gene match: 9.

The chain couples TRBV6-5 to TRBJ1-1; D is undetermined. Per germline, CDR1 MNHEY and CDR2 SVGAGI. The V gene lost 2 bases and the J gene lost 5 bases, with 9 bases spanning the gap. The CDR3 consists of 13 residues. CDR3 region: CASSYNPETEAFF. The CDR3 DNA follows: TGTGCCAGCAGTTACAACCCGGAGACTGAAGCTTTCTTT.

The genes are TRBV5-8 and TRBJ2-3, with D tentatively TRBD2 (6 bases). The V end was cut by 3 bases, the J end by 0 bases, with 14 bases between. CDR1 is SGHTS and CDR2 is YDEGEE in the germline V gene. This CDR3 has 16 amino acids. The CDR3 loop reads CASSWGTGGSTDTQYF. As DNA, the CDR3 is TGTGCCAGCAGCTGGGGGACTGGCGGGAGCACAGATACGCAGTATTTT. Full variable domain (remainder filled in from reference TRBV5-8 and TRBJ2-3): EAGVTQSPTHLIKTRGQQATLRCSPISGHTSVYWYQQALGLGLQFLLWYDEGEERNRGNFPPRFSGRQFPNYSSELNVNALELEDSALYLCASSWGTGGSTDTQYFGPGTRLTVL.

The V and J genes are TRBV5-1 and TRBJ2-7, with 13 bases that match TRBD2. The trim removed 0 bases at V and 6 bases at J, leaving 9 bases unmatched. This CDR3 has 17 residues. Germline lookup yields CDR1 SGHRS and CDR2 YFSETQ. The CDR3 loop reads CASSLEGLAGPLGEQYF. The CDR3 region has the DNA TGCGCCAGCAGCTTGGAGGGACTAGCGGGACCCCTGGGCGAGCAGTACTTC. Full variable domain (rest looked up from reference TRBV5-1 and TRBJ2-7): KAGVTQTPRYLIKTRGQQVTLSCSPISGHRSVSWYQQTPGQGLQFLFEYFSETQRNKGNFPGRFSGRQFSNSRSEMNVSTLELGDSALYLCASSLEGLAGPLGEQYFGPGTRLTVT.

This clone was counted a single time. The gene calls are TRBV29-1 and TRBJ2-5; D is uncertain. CDR3 length: 13 amino acids. Trimming stripped 3 bases from V and 2 bases from J, with 10 bases between. Looked up from germline, CDR1 is SQVTM and CDR2 is ANQGSEA. The CDR3, as DNA: TGCAGCGTTGAGGCCGCTTTTCAAGAGACCCAGTACTTC. Translation: CSVEAAFQETQYF.

A single count supports this clone. V gene TRBV5-4 combines with J gene TRBJ1-1; 9 nucleotides line up with TRBD1. The CDR3 covers 15 residues. The germline CDR1 and CDR2 sequences are SGHNT and YYREEE (reference sequence). The V gene end was trimmed by 3 bases and the J gene end by 0 bases; junction bases not matched to a gene: 3. The CDR3 sequence is CASSSGTGLNTEAFF. The CDR3 DNA reads TGTGCCAGCAGCTCCGGGACAGGGTTGAACACTGAAGCTTTCTTT.

A remark on this clone: Since no conserved phenylalanine or tryptophan closes the CDR3, a read error is the likely cause. This chain connects TRBV18 to TRBJ1-1, with 9 bases lining up with TRBD1. Germline V gene lookup returns CDR1 KGHSH and CDR2 LQKENI. V shed 2 bases, J shed 5 bases, and the junction held 3 bases outside the gene matches. This CDR3 spans 14 amino acids. The CDR3 region is CASSPMTGGTEAFS. Here the CDR3 DNA reads TGTGCCAGCTCACCAATGACAGGGGGTACTGAAGCTTTCTCT.

The gene calls are TRBV18 and TRBJ1-3; D remains ambiguous. V lost 3 bases, J lost 8 bases, and 8 bases lay in between. CDR1 is KGHSH and CDR2 is LQKENI in the germline V gene. The CDR3 totals 12 residues. The CDR3 sequence is CASSPNRDTIYF. The CDR3, as DNA: TGTGCCAGCTCACCGAATCGGGACACCATATATTTT.

V is TRBV5-8 and J is TRBJ1-1, with a tentative D call TRBD1 (6 bases). There are 14 residues in the CDR3. Deletions cut 7 bases from V and 1 base from J, with 14 bases between. Germline V gene sequence: CDR1 SGHTS, CDR2 YDEGEE. The CDR3 nucleotides read TGTGCCAGCTTCCGGGACAACCGGAACACTGAAGCTTTCTTT. Protein product: CASFRDNRNTEAFF.

The J gene is TRBJ2-2, the V gene TRBV7-2; 10 bases align to TRBD2. CDR1 and CDR2 from the germline V gene are SGHTA and FQGNSA. This CDR3 is built from 16 residues. V trimming: 3 bases; J trimming: 6 bases; junction bases outside the gene matches: 7. The DNA of the CDR3 is TGTGCCAGCAGCTTTAGCGGGAGGAGCGTTTCCGGGGAGCTGTTTTTT. This gives the protein CASSFSGRSVSGELFF.

This rearrangement joins TRBV6-5 to TRBJ2-7; 8 bases are shared with TRBD1. The CDR3 sequence is 15 residues long. Germline V gene lookup returns CDR1 MNHEY and CDR2 SVGAGI. With 7 bases clipped from V and 3 bases from J, the junction kept 11 bases outside the gene matches. The CDR3 DNA follows: TGTGCCAGCAACGGACAGGGATCTGGGAACTACGAGCAGTACTTC. Protein sequence: CASNGQGSGNYEQYF.